Here is one TCR beta chain with its context. Its antigen is not known. CDR3 length equals 16 residues. V shed 1 base and J shed 5 bases, with 18 bases lying between them. The germline CDR1 and CDR2 sequences are SGHTS and YDEGEE. The entry originates in a study of long-term antiretroviral therapy in people with HIV. Each donor had at least one pre-ART and at least two post-ART PBMC samples. Run at survey level, the immunoSEQ assay was version v3.0. Data came from immunoSEQ multiplex PCR; TCRdb stores just in-frame clones and leaves some out. The data contain some 40,000 clones, 75% to 90% of them singletons. General study points: Clones with expansion before ART led the repertoire at all time points. Data on ART adherence, viral resistance or therapy changes were unavailable.

The genes are TRBV5-8 and TRBJ1-2; a weak D match, TRBD1 (6 bases). The sequences come from unsorted PBMCs, collected 3.1 years after starting antiretroviral therapy. This TCR came from a woman aged 45 to 65 with HIV. This chain's CDR3 is CASSLNYGGASYGYTF. The CDR3 region has the DNA TGTGCCAGCAGCTTGAATTACGGGGGCGCGTCTTATGGCTACACCTTC.